These 13 T cell receptor beta chains share one sample of origin, sequenced in a study of response to subunit inactivated influenza vaccine (dated by TCRdb to 2016 to 2019). To prepare the library, RT-PCR was applied. Instrument used: Illumina HiSeq 2500. The raw public reads went through TCRdb reprocessing: fastp at Q25, MiXCR clone calling, in-frame beta chains kept. Merged by CDR3 protein, the rows form single entries marked with the most common genes and DNA. The sample contains roughly 500,000 distinct CDR3 sequences, approximately 15% of them found a single time. In total, the top ten clones hold over 2.5% of the sample. The sequences come from CD4+ T cells sorted from PBMCs, collected less than 30 months after vaccination. The receptors were sampled from a man aged 50 to 69 who received an inactivated influenza vaccine. Donor details come from another sample of the same person, matched by shared clones.

The chain is built from TRBV6-1 and TRBJ1-3; 9 nucleotides line up with TRBD1. This CDR3 has 15 residues. The ends lost 6 bases at V and 5 bases at J; junction bases unmatched: 8. Germline V gene data show CDR1 as MNHNS and CDR2 as SASEGT. The CDR3, as DNA: TGTGCCAGCAGGTCCGGGACAGGGAAAAGAAACACCATATATTTT. Its translation is CASRSGTGKRNTIYF.

This clonotype was recorded a few times. The rearrangement joins TRBV12-3 or TRBV12-4 to TRBJ2-1, with 8 bases aligning to TRBD1. This CDR3 contains 15 residues. V gave up 2 bases and J gave up 6 bases; unmatched junction bases: 6. As DNA, the CDR3 is TGTGCCAGCAGTTTACTAGGACAGGGACTCAATGAGCAGTTCTTC. Translating gives CASSLLGQGLNEQFF.

This sequence joins TRBV28 and TRBJ2-1; 9 positions match TRBD1. Per germline, CDR1 MDHEN and CDR2 SYDVKM. V trimming: 3 bases; J trimming: 6 bases; junction bases outside the gene matches: 6. This CDR3 is 15 amino acids long. The CDR3 reads CASSLPGQGVNEQFF. DNA for the CDR3: TGTGCCAGCAGTTTGCCGGGACAGGGTGTCAATGAGCAGTTCTTC.

V gene TRBV7-2 combines with J gene TRBJ2-7; 8 bases are a match to TRBD1. This CDR3 has 15 residues. V gave up 5 bases and J gave up 1 base; unmatched junction bases: 7. The germline V gene has CDR1 SGHTA and CDR2 FQGNSA. The CDR3 DNA reads TGTGCCAGCAGCATAACCGGGACAGGATCCTACGAGCAGTACTTC. It encodes CASSITGTGSYEQYF.

The rearrangement links TRBV20-1 to TRBJ1-3; D not resolved. CDR3 length: 15 residues. Germline V lookup: CDR1 DFQATT, CDR2 SNEGSKA (reference sequence). Deletions cut 5 bases from V and 0 bases from J, with 14 bases between. The CDR3 loop is CSASPGLDSGNTIYF. In DNA form, the CDR3 reads TGCAGTGCTTCCCCCGGTTTAGACTCTGGAAACACCATATATTTT.

This clonotype was seen more than once but under ten times. The J gene is TRBJ2-1, the V gene TRBV4-2; D might be TRBD1 (6 bases). V shed 1 base and J shed 9 bases, with 16 bases lying between them. Germline loops: CDR1 LGHNA, CDR2 YNFKEQ. The CDR3 has 15 residues. The CDR3 DNA follows: TGTGCCAGCAGCCAAGCGCAGGGGAAGGCTAGTGAGCAGTTCTTC. Translation gives CASSQAQGKASEQFF.

This clonotype turned up a few times. V and J are TRBV20-1 and TRBJ2-1; TRBD2 might be the D (6 bases). The CDR3 covers 13 residues. V gave up 6 bases and J gave up 8 bases, with 17 bases separating them. Germline-derived CDR1 and CDR2 are DFQATT and SNEGSKA (reference sequence). The CDR3 protein is CSATKGASDEQFF. As DNA, the CDR3 is TGCAGTGCAACTAAAGGGGCTAGCGATGAGCAGTTCTTC.

The chain recombines TRBV4-1 with TRBJ1-5, with 8 bases aligning to TRBD1. The CDR3 is 14 amino acids. In germline, CDR1 is MGHRA, CDR2 YSYEKL. J lost 9 bases, V lost 6 bases, and 10 bases had no gene match. CDR3 nucleotide sequence: TGCGCCAGCAGACGGGACAGGTCGGTAGGGCCCCAGCATTTT. Amino acid sequence: CASRRDRSVGPQHF.

The genes are TRBV19 and TRBJ2-5; the match to TRBD1 covers 8 bases. Losses at the gene ends were 8 bases for V and 10 bases for J; bases not matched to a gene: 15. The CDR3 contains 14 residues. Germline CDR1 LNHDA, CDR2 SQIVND (reference sequence). The CDR3 reads CASGTNAGGADQYF. CDR3 DNA: TGTGCCAGTGGGACAAATGCAGGGGGCGCGGACCAGTACTTC. Complete variable domain (other parts from reference TRBV19 and TRBJ2-5): DGGITQSPKYLFRKEGQNVTLSCEQNLNHDAMYWYRQDPGQGLRLIYYSQIVNDFQKGDIAEGYSVSREKKESFPLTVTSAQKNPTAFYLCASGTNAGGADQYFGPGTRLLVL.

CDR3 DNA sequence: TGTGCCAGCAGTCGGACAGAGGGGACTGAAGCTTTCTTT. Its translation: CASSRTEGTEAFF. The chain recombines TRBV14 with TRBJ1-1, with D perhaps matching TRBD1 (6 bases). The ends were cut back, 6 bases at V and 5 bases at J, with 13 bases in the middle. The germline CDR1 and CDR2 sequences are SGHDN and FVKESK. The CDR3 spans 13 residues.

In its sample, this clonotype was seen a few times. The rearrangement links TRBV4-2 to TRBJ2-3, with TRBD2 matching over 10 bases. There are 16 residues in the CDR3. Germline V gene lookup returns CDR1 LGHNA and CDR2 YNFKEQ. J was trimmed by 3 bases and V by 2 bases; bases with no gene match: 5. CDR3 loop: CASSQTGTSATDTQYF. Written as DNA, the CDR3 is TGTGCCAGCAGCCAAACCGGGACTAGCGCTACAGATACGCAGTATTTT.

The chain recombines TRBV10-3 with TRBJ2-2; D not certain. Per the germline V gene, CDR1 is ENHRY and CDR2 is SYGVKD. This CDR3 region has 15 residues. Trimming took 10 bases from V and 1 from J, leaving 16 bases between them. This chain's CDR3 is CATIDMAENTGELFF. CDR3 DNA sequence: TGTGCCACGATAGACATGGCGGAGAACACCGGGGAGCTGTTTTTT.

This clonotype came up a few times. This chain connects TRBV12-3 or TRBV12-4 to TRBJ2-2; tentative D call: TRBD1 (5 bases). The V end was cut by 3 bases, the J end by 1 base, with 9 bases between. The CDR3 has 15 amino acids. The CDR3 loop is CASSFPQENTGELFF. CDR3 coding DNA: TGTGCCAGCAGTTTCCCACAGGAGAACACCGGGGAGCTGTTTTTT.